This T cell receptor beta chain was identified during a study of CD4 T cells in relation to SARS-CoV-2 and coronaviruses. Study-level results: SARS-CoV-2-driven expansion was significantly weaker in crossreactive than monoreactive clones. The cross-reactivity analysis covered only spike protein, not other viral proteins.

Note on this clone: What it recognizes is unknown.

CD4+ T cells from unexposed donors were obtained before the COVID-19 pandemic (2011-2018). Naive and memory CD4+ T cells were separated from cryopreserved PBMCs. TCRdb's table, derived via immunoSEQ multiplex PCR, lists solely in-frame clones and lacks some. The table lists around 69,000 clones, roughly 93% of them singletons, with 0.14% in the top ten. The germline V gene has CDR1 SGHRS and CDR2 YFSETQ. J gave up 0 bases and V 2 bases, and 1 base lay outside the gene matches. The CDR3 contains 15 residues. The source of this sequence is a human donor in good health. What was sequenced was naive CD4+ T cells from PBMCs. The subset was: naive CD4+ T cells isolated by negative enrichment. The genes are TRBV5-1 and TRBJ2-3, with 9 bases lining up with TRBD1. CDR3: CASSLQGASTDTQYF. The CDR3 DNA follows: TGCGCCAGCAGCTTACAGGGGGCGAGCACAGATACGCAGTATTTT.